This entry lists 30 T cell receptor beta chains sequenced from one sample in a study of blood T cells in healthy people across ages. A second PCR of 7 to 11 cycles used a sample-barcoded 5' primer and a J-beta primer mix. MiXCR, run by TCRdb on the 5' RACE reads, gives a single entry per CDR3 protein. The sample records hundreds of thousands of distinct CDR3 sequences, 20% to 30% being singletons. Another study also made use of these data, one on T cells of mothers and their children.

The sample consisted of blood. These receptors were obtained from a boy aged 5-17 years in good health.

This clonotype showed up just a few times. Here the CDR3 reads CAISESGDGRGTEAFF. For the CDR3, the DNA is TGTGCCATCAGTGAGTCCGGGGACGGGAGAGGGACTGAAGCTTTCTTT. The V call is TRBV10-3, the J call TRBJ1-1, with D perhaps TRBD1 (5 bases). Between the trimmed V and J ends, which lost 0 bases and 5 bases, there was a span of 16 bases. Germline CDR1 reads ENHRY; CDR2 reads SYGVKD. The CDR3 extends over 16 amino acids.

A note on this clonotype: At one end, the junction sequence differs from germline, possibly due to a read error. The rearrangement links TRBV4-2 to TRBJ2-3, with TRBD2 identical over 8 bases. The CDR3 covers 17 residues. From germline, CDR1 is LGHNA and CDR2 YNFKEQ. CDR3 DNA: TGTGCCAGCAGCCAAGATCGAACGGGGGGGCAGACAGATACGCAGTGTTTT. It specifies CASSQDRTGGQTDTQCF.

This clonotype occurred a few times. The J gene is TRBJ1-2, the V gene TRBV7-2, with a possible D match to TRBD1 (6 bases). The CDR3 is 19 residues long. Trimming pared 5 bases from V and 1 base from J, leaving 26 bases between. Germline assignment: CDR1 SGHTA and CDR2 FQGNSA. CDR3 amino acids: CASSRRSGAGDLNNYGYTF. CDR3 DNA sequence: TGTGCCAGCAGCCGTAGATCCGGAGCAGGGGATTTAAATAACTATGGCTACACCTTC.

This clonotype came up a few times. This chain links TRBV7-3 with TRBJ2-4; D unclear. V lost 2 bases and J lost 4, with 12 bases in between. Germline values: CDR1 SGHTA, CDR2 FQGTGA. The CDR3 has 15 residues. The CDR3 bases are TGTGCCAGCAGCTTAGCCCAGTCCCTTAAAAACATTCAGTACTTC. It is translated as CASSLAQSLKNIQYF.

V gene TRBV6-5 combines with J gene TRBJ1-5; D remains unclear. The germline V gene encodes CDR1 MNHEY and CDR2 SVGAGI. V lost 5 bases to trimming and J lost 7 bases, with 9 bases between them. The CDR3 loop spans 12 amino acids. CDR3 coding DNA: TGTGCCAGCAGTCGCCCCCGACAGCCCCAGCATTTT. This sequence encodes CASSRPRQPQHF.

This clonotype was detected only a few times. Compared with germline, one end of the junction differs, possibly owing to a read error. The chain combines TRBV7-7 with TRBJ2-7; no reliable D call. Per the germline V gene, CDR1 is SSHAT and CDR2 is FNYEAQ (reference sequence). The CDR3 has 15 amino acids. The CDR3 DNA is TGTGCTAGCAGCCCGTTAGACCGTAACTCCTACGAGCAGTACTTC. Translation gives CASSPLDRNSYEQYF. Combining the CDR3 with reference TRBV7-7 and TRBJ2-7 gives the whole variable domain GAGVSQSPRYKVTKRGQDVTLRCDPISSHATLYWYQQALGQGPEFLTYFNYEAQPDKSGLPSDRFSAERPEGSISTLTIQRTEQRDSAMYRCASSPLDRNSYEQYFGPGTRLTVT.

CDR3 region: CASSAELAGVGREQYF. The CDR3 DNA sequence: TGCGCCAGCAGCGCGGAACTAGCGGGAGTGGGCCGCGAGCAGTACTTC. This chain links TRBV5-1 with TRBJ2-7; 11 nucleotides line up with TRBD2. Germline V gene lookup returns CDR1 SGHRS and CDR2 YFSETQ. The CDR3 is 16 amino acids. Losses at the gene ends were 4 bases for V and 6 bases for J; bases not matched to a gene: 12.

This clonotype was counted only a few times. The chain couples TRBV13 to TRBJ1-6; D might be TRBD1 (5 bases). Germline V gene data show CDR1 as PRHDT and CDR2 as FYEKMQ (reference sequence). V lost 0 bases to trimming and J lost 9 bases, with 15 bases between them. CDR3 length: 16 amino acids. The CDR3 bases are TGTGCCAGCAGCTTAGGTTCGGGACGCTCCATTTCACCCCTCCACTTT. Protein product: CASSLGSGRSISPLHF.

Notes on this clonotype: A junction boundary mismatches the germline segment, possibly from a read error. CDR3 loop: CSARALQGPSYEQYF. CDR3 nucleotide sequence: TGCAGTGCCAGAGCGTTGCAGGGACCCTCCTACGAGCAGTACTTC. J is TRBJ2-7 and V is TRBV20-1; D possibly matches TRBD1 or TRBD2 (5 bases each). This CDR3 spans 15 amino acids. The V gene's germline CDR1 is DFQATT and CDR2 SNEGSKA (reference sequence).

The sample holds a few counts of this clonotype. The V call is TRBV20-1, the J call TRBJ2-7; 8 bases align to TRBD2. The DNA end favors TRBJ2-5, so the J call may be wrong. In germline, CDR1 is DFQATT, CDR2 SNEGSKA (reference sequence). This CDR3 region has 13 residues. The CDR3 DNA follows: TGCAGTGCTAGACTCCCTAGCGGGGAGACCCAGTACTTC. Amino acid sequence: CSARLPSGETQYF.

This clonotype has just a few counts. CDR3 coding DNA: TGCAGTGCTAGGGAGCTCGACGGCTACGAGCAGTACTTC. Translation: CSARELDGYEQYF. The J gene is TRBJ2-7, the V gene TRBV20-1, with unresolved D. This CDR3 spans 13 amino acids. V was trimmed by 3 bases and J by 3 bases, leaving 12 bases between them. Germline V lookup: CDR1 DFQATT, CDR2 SNEGSKA (reference sequence).

This clonotype was seen a handful of times. The chain uses TRBV7-8 and TRBJ2-5; TRBD2 matches 8 bases. With 4 bases clipped from V and 4 bases from J, the junction kept 14 bases outside the gene matches. The CDR3 is made up of 17 amino acids. Germline V gene sequence: CDR1 SGHVS, CDR2 FQNEAQ. The CDR3 DNA reads TGTGCCAGCAGCTCCCCGGGGAGTAGCGGGACTGGAGAGACCCAGTACTTC. This gives the protein CASSSPGSSGTGETQYF.

As for this clonotype: An end of the junction differs from the germline gene, which may be a read error. The chain couples TRBV7-8 to TRBJ2-1; perhaps TRBD1 as D (6 bases). This CDR3 has 13 amino acids. CDR1 is SGHVS and CDR2 is FQNEAQ in the germline V gene. The CDR3 sequence: CASSSPDPRGWSF. DNA for the CDR3: TGTGCCAGCAGCTCCCCAGACCCCAGGGGTTGGTCCTTC.

This clonotype has a handful of counts. The V call is TRBV11-2, the J call TRBJ2-5, with 7 nucleotides matching TRBD1. The CDR3 contains 17 residues. Trimming removed 2 bases from V and 1 base from J; junction bases left unmatched: 10. Looked up from germline, CDR1 is SGHAT and CDR2 is FQNNGV. The CDR3 DNA follows: TGTGCCAGCAGCTTAATTTACCGGGGACAGATCCAAGAGACCCAGTACTTC. Translation: CASSLIYRGQIQETQYF. The complete variable domain, with remaining parts taken from reference TRBV11-2 and TRBJ2-5, reads EAGVAQSPRYKIIEKRQSVAFWCNPISGHATLYWYQQILGQGPKLLIQFQNNGVVDDSQLPKDRFSAERLKGVDSTLKIQPAKLEDSAVYLCASSLIYRGQIQETQYFGPGTRLLVL.

The chain couples TRBV5-1 to TRBJ2-5, with 8 bases aligning to TRBD1. Near its end, the DNA agrees better with TRBJ2-1, so the J call may be wrong. The germline V gene encodes CDR1 SGHRS and CDR2 YFSETQ. CDR3 length: 15 residues. CDR3 amino acids: CASSLTGQGRDEQFF. Written as DNA, the CDR3 is TGCGCCAGCAGCTTGACCGGACAGGGTAGGGATGAGCAGTTCTTC.

This clonotype was observed a few times. The chain is built from TRBV6-2 or TRBV6-3 and TRBJ1-2; D is perhaps TRBD1 (6 bases). The length of the CDR3 is 15 residues. The germline V gene encodes CDR1 MNHEY and CDR2 SVGEGT. Trimming removed 7 bases at V and 0 bases at J, with 15 bases between. The CDR3 nucleotides are TGTGCCAGCACACCAAACGACAGGTCTAACTATGGCTACACCTTC. It specifies CASTPNDRSNYGYTF.

This clonotype has more than one count but fewer than ten. This rearrangement joins TRBV5-5 to TRBJ2-3; tentatively, D is TRBD2 (5 bases). Germline CDR1 SGHKS, CDR2 YYEKEE (reference sequence). The CDR3 spans 12 residues. Trimming shortened V by 3 bases and J by 6 bases, and 8 bases separated the two germline ends. The CDR3 nucleotides read TGTGCCAGCAGCTGGGAGATGGATACGCAGTATTTT. Its protein product is CASSWEMDTQYF.

The chain couples TRBV7-8 to TRBJ2-1, with TRBD1 matching 7 bases. The J call could be wrong; TRBJ2-7 is a better fit for the DNA end. The germline gives CDR1 SGHVS, CDR2 FQNEAQ. The CDR3 has 13 residues. The CDR3 nucleotides read TGTGCCAGCAGCACCCGAGACAGGGACGAGCAGTACTTC. Translating gives CASSTRDRDEQYF.

The rearrangement uses TRBV7-2 and TRBJ2-7, with TRBD2 identical over 9 bases. This CDR3 region has 15 residues. CDR1 is SGHTA and CDR2 is FQGNSA in the germline V gene. V gave up 7 bases and J gave up 0 bases; unmatched junction bases: 7. In DNA, the CDR3 is TGTGCCAGCACCTTCGAGCGGGGGGCCTCCTACGAGCAGTACTTC. Protein sequence: CASTFERGASYEQYF.

This clonotype was counted many times. The rearrangement joins TRBV27 to TRBJ2-1; 11 bases line up with TRBD1. V lost 6 bases, J lost 4 bases, and 5 bases stayed unmatched. In germline, CDR1 is MNHEY, CDR2 SMNVEV (reference sequence). The CDR3 covers 15 residues. The CDR3 nucleotides read TGTGCCAGCAGCTTTGGGACAGGGGGTTACAATGAGCAGTTCTTC. Translation gives CASSFGTGGYNEQFF.

The V gene is TRBV2, the J gene TRBJ2-5; D gene unclear. The assigned J gene may be wrong: the sequence end matches TRBJ2-1 better. Germline lookup yields CDR1 SNHLY and CDR2 FYNNEI. This CDR3 is built from 15 residues. In DNA form, the CDR3 reads TGTGCCAGCAGTGAAGAGGTTAGCAGGATCGGTGAGCAGTTCTTC. This gives the protein CASSEEVSRIGEQFF.

This chain joins TRBV11-2 and TRBJ1-3; D ambiguous. The CDR3 extends over 15 amino acids. Germline CDR1 and CDR2: SGHAT and FQNNGV. Deletions cut 3 bases from V and 3 bases from J, with 12 bases between. The CDR3 DNA reads TGTGCCAGCAGCTTCGGGAATCTGGGTGGAAACACCATATATTTT. This codes for CASSFGNLGGNTIYF.

The chain carries TRBV27 and TRBJ2-1, with D maybe TRBD2 (6 bases). Trimming took off 5 bases at V and 9 bases at J, with 11 bases between the two ends. There are 12 residues in the CDR3. The germline V gene has CDR1 MNHEY and CDR2 SMNVEV (reference sequence). The CDR3 reads CASSHAAGEQFF. The CDR3 DNA is TGTGCCAGCAGTCACGCAGCGGGTGAGCAGTTCTTC.

This chain links TRBV7-2 with TRBJ2-5; 9 bases match TRBD2. Germline values: CDR1 SGHTA, CDR2 FQGNSA. The CDR3 spans 14 residues. J gave up 9 bases and V 5 bases, and 10 bases lay outside the gene matches. The CDR3 reads CASSRDGRGRAQYF. DNA of the CDR3: TGTGCCAGCAGCAGAGATGGTCGCGGGAGGGCCCAGTACTTC.

The chain uses TRBV5-1 and TRBJ2-4; TRBD2 agrees at 9 bases. Germline V gene sequence: CDR1 SGHRS, CDR2 YFSETQ. The V segment lost 3 bases and the J segment 6 bases; nucleotides outside the gene matches: 7. The CDR3 length is 15 residues. The CDR3 sequence: CASSYLAGERNIQYF. The CDR3 DNA reads as TGCGCCAGCAGCTACTTAGCGGGAGAGCGAAACATTCAGTACTTC.

The chain recombines TRBV20-1 with TRBJ2-5; weak D call: TRBD1 (6 bases). Per germline, CDR1 DFQATT and CDR2 SNEGSKA (reference sequence). Trimming took off 3 bases at V and 5 bases at J, with 13 bases between the two ends. This CDR3 is 13 amino acids long. For the CDR3, the DNA is TGCAGTGCTAGCCGGGACACCGGGGAGACCCAGTACTTC. This sequence encodes CSASRDTGETQYF.

The chain joins TRBV5-1 to TRBJ2-1; D may match TRBD1 or TRBD2 (5 bases each). There are 14 residues in the CDR3. The germline CDR1 and CDR2 sequences are SGHRS and YFSETQ. The V gene lost 4 bases and the J gene lost 9 bases, with 17 bases spanning the gap. CDR3 nucleotides: TGCGCCAGCAGCCCGGGGCGTAAGGCGGCTGAGCAGTTCTTC. Amino acid sequence: CASSPGRKAAEQFF.

The chain couples TRBV6-2 or TRBV6-3 to TRBJ2-5, with 7 bases aligning to TRBD2. The end of the DNA is better explained by TRBJ2-7, so the J call may be wrong. CDR1 and CDR2 from the germline V gene are MNHEY and SVGEGT. The CDR3 contains 18 residues. In DNA form, the CDR3 reads TGTGCCAGCAGTCGCAATTCATTCGAGGGGCGGGAGCGCTACGAGCAGTACTTC. Translating it yields CASSRNSFEGRERYEQYF.

This clonotype has only a few counts. The CDR3 DNA reads as TGTGCCAGCAGCCGACAGGGGTTTGCTGGGGCCAACGTCCTGACTTTC. Translated: CASSRQGFAGANVLTF. The rearrangement joins TRBV12-3 or TRBV12-4 to TRBJ2-6, with 8 bases that match TRBD1. This CDR3 spans 16 amino acids. Trimming removed 6 bases from V and 2 bases from J; junction bases left unmatched: 6.

This clonotype was seen more than once but under ten times. The chain combines TRBV7-9 with TRBJ2-3; 9 nucleotides agree with TRBD1. Trimming removed 5 bases from V and 5 bases from J; junction bases left unmatched: 5. Germline-derived CDR1 and CDR2 are SEHNR and FQNEAQ (reference sequence). The CDR3 extends over 14 amino acids. This CDR3 is CASSQGQGGDTQYF. CDR3 nucleotide sequence: TGTGCCAGCAGCCAGGGACAGGGTGGAGATACGCAGTATTTT.